The 5 T cell receptor beta chains below all came from one sample that was sequenced in a study of blood T cell repertoires in COVID-19. Profiling relied on immunoSEQ multiplex PCR, and the TCRdb table lists in-frame clones only, not all of them. The data show 200,000 to 300,000 clones, approximately 80% seen once. Sequencing was performed on peripheral blood. The receptor source for this set is a man aged 55 to 70 with acute or convalescent COVID-19.

This chain connects TRBV25-1 to TRBJ2-5; maybe TRBD2 (6 bases). This CDR3 contains 13 residues. Germline-derived CDR1 and CDR2 are MGHDK and SYGVNS. Trimming took 2 bases from V and 4 from J, leaving 8 bases between them. The DNA for the CDR3 is TGTGCCAGCAGTGAAGGAGGGTTAGAGACCCAGTACTTC. This gives the protein CASSEGGLETQYF.

The CDR3 reads CAMGQGSADGYTF. CDR3 DNA: TGTGCCATGGGACAGGGTTCCGCGGATGGCTACACCTTC. The chain joins TRBV10-3 to TRBJ1-2; 9 positions agree with TRBD1. Per germline, CDR1 ENHRY and CDR2 SYGVKD. Unmatched junction bases numbered 8, after V lost 9 bases and J lost 6 bases. The CDR3 runs 13 residues.

The rearrangement joins TRBV4-3 to TRBJ2-3; TRBD2 agrees at 10 bases. The CDR3 totals 18 residues. Germline-derived CDR1 and CDR2 are LGHNA and YSLEER. V shed 0 bases and J 2 bases; nucleotides not matched to a gene: 8. In DNA, the CDR3 is TGCGCCAGCAGCCAAGACCGTCTAGCGGGAGCCCCCACAGATACGCAGTATTTT. It yields the protein CASSQDRLAGAPTDTQYF.

This chain connects TRBV15 to TRBJ1-3, with D possibly TRBD1 on 6 matching bases. CDR3 length: 17 residues. CDR1 and CDR2 (germline): LNHNV, YYDKDF (reference sequence). V lost 0 bases and J lost 0, with 12 bases in between. Written as DNA, the CDR3 is TGTGCCACCAGCAGAGATGTGGGACAAAACTCTGGAAACACCATATATTTT. Its translation: CATSRDVGQNSGNTIYF.

The CDR3 reads CASSADRGFDEQYF. The DNA for the CDR3 is TGTGCCAGCAGTGCGGACAGGGGATTCGACGAGCAGTACTTC. The chain uses TRBV2 and TRBJ2-7; 9 nucleotides line up with TRBD1. Germline V gives CDR1 SNHLY, CDR2 FYNNEI. Trimming took 4 bases from V and 5 from J; bases not matched to a gene: 6. This CDR3 spans 14 amino acids. Full variable domain (outside the CDR3, taken from reference TRBV2 and TRBJ2-7): EPEVTQTPSHQVTQMGQEVILRCVPISNHLYFYWYRQILGQKVEFLVSFYNNEISEKSEIFDDQFSVERPDGSNFTLKIRSTKLEDSAMYFCASSADRGFDEQYFGPGTRLTVT.